This entry lists 12 T cell receptor beta chains sequenced from one sample in a study of T cell responses to AZD1222 COVID-19 vaccine. TCRdb's copy holds only in-frame clones and misses some; the assay was immunoSEQ multiplex PCR. The top ten hold about 2.7% of the sample, which has 100,000 to 150,000 clones, 91% seen once. The sample was peripheral blood, taken on day 0 of AZD1222 vaccination. The receptors shown here come from an adult in good health.

The chain has TRBV29-1 and TRBJ2-5, with D possibly TRBD1 on 5 matching bases. V lost 8 bases, J lost 1 base, and 11 bases lay in between. CDR1 and CDR2 from the germline V gene are SQVTM and ANQGSEA. The CDR3 extends over 12 amino acids. CDR3 bases: TGCAGCATACGACAGAGCCAAGAGACCCAGTACTTC. This encodes CSIRQSQETQYF.

As concerns this clone: A read error may produce the germline difference seen at one junction end. This rearrangement joins TRBV9 to TRBJ1-6; possibly TRBD1 for D (5 bases). This CDR3 has 18 residues. In germline, CDR1 is SGDLS, CDR2 YYNGEE. This CDR3 is CARSVGPTGGVANSPLHF. DNA of the CDR3: TGTGCCCGCAGCGTCGGCCCCACGGGGGGGGTAGCCAATTCACCCCTCCACTTT.

V usage is TRBV9 and J usage is TRBJ1-2; D is uncertain. Trimming removed 2 bases from V and 0 bases from J, with 11 bases in between. Germline CDR1 is SGDLS and CDR2 is YYNGEE. This CDR3 contains 15 residues. CDR3 sequence (DNA): TGTGCCAGCAGCGTCGCTCAGGATCCTAACTATGGCTACACCTTC. Its translation is CASSVAQDPNYGYTF.

The chain carries TRBV6-5 and TRBJ2-1; perhaps TRBD2 as D (5 bases). The V end lost 8 bases, the J end lost 5 bases, and 19 bases lay between the germline ends. CDR1 and CDR2 (germline): MNHEY, SVGAGI. The CDR3 has 15 residues. CDR3 sequence: CASAGRAAYNNEQFF. The DNA for the CDR3 is TGTGCCAGCGCGGGTCGGGCAGCCTATAACAATGAGCAGTTCTTC.

J is TRBJ2-5 and V is TRBV4-2; 8 bases match TRBD1. Unmatched junction bases numbered 5, after V lost 4 bases and J lost 4 bases. The CDR3 has 14 residues. Per the germline V gene, CDR1 is LGHNA and CDR2 is YNFKEQ. The chain's CDR3 is CASSPDREVETQYF. The DNA of the CDR3 is TGTGCCAGCAGCCCGGACAGGGAAGTAGAGACCCAGTACTTC.

V is TRBV24-1 and J is TRBJ1-2; D is ambiguous. Germline CDR1 and CDR2: KGHDR and SFDVKD. V gave up 3 bases and J gave up 8 bases, with 9 bases separating them. The CDR3 is 12 amino acids. CDR3 protein: CATSDGIGGYTF. The CDR3 DNA reads as TGTGCCACCAGTGATGGGATAGGGGGCTACACCTTC.

The V call is TRBV5-4, the J call TRBJ1-1; D unclear. This CDR3 region has 15 residues. The germline CDR1 and CDR2 sequences are SGHNT and YYREEE (reference sequence). The V end lost 4 bases, the J end lost 5 bases, and 18 bases lay between the germline ends. In DNA, the CDR3 is TGTGCCAGCAGCCCGTCCACTTTAGGCGGGACTGAAGCTTTCTTT. This encodes CASSPSTLGGTEAFF.

V is TRBV10-1 and J is TRBJ2-7, with D possibly matching TRBD1 (5 bases). This CDR3 is 17 amino acids long. CDR1 is WNHNN, CDR2 SYGVQD, per germline (reference sequence). The ends were cut back, 0 bases at V and 3 bases at J, with 18 bases in the middle. The CDR3 protein is CASSESDGIQGVYEQYF. CDR3 DNA sequence: TGCGCCAGCAGTGAGTCGGACGGCATCCAAGGGGTCTACGAGCAGTACTTC.

The chain recombines TRBV27 with TRBJ1-4; 8 bases agree with TRBD1. J was trimmed by 1 base and V by 4 bases; bases with no gene match: 8. The CDR3 has 17 residues. Germline V gives CDR1 MNHEY, CDR2 SMNVEV (reference sequence). CDR3 in amino acids: CASSSTSTGGTNEKLFF. The CDR3 DNA sequence: TGTGCCAGCAGTTCGACCTCCACAGGGGGAACTAATGAAAAACTGTTTTTT.

The chain employs TRBV4-2 and TRBJ1-2, with 8 bases matching TRBD1. V trimming: 0 bases; J trimming: 0 bases; junction bases outside the gene matches: 6. Germline loops: CDR1 LGHNA, CDR2 YNFKEQ. CDR3 length: 17 residues. In nucleotides, the CDR3 is TGTGCCAGCAGCCAAGATTCCCGACAGGGGACTAACTATGGCTACACCTTC. Protein product: CASSQDSRQGTNYGYTF.

This clone was observed a handful of times. The chain employs TRBV7-9 and TRBJ1-4, with a tentative D call TRBD1 (6 bases). CDR3 length equals 16 residues. CDR1 SEHNR and CDR2 FQNEAQ come from the germline V gene (reference sequence). V was pared by 6 bases and J by 7 bases, with 21 bases between. CDR3 protein: CASRPKGGSGSEKLFF. CDR3 DNA sequence: TGTGCCAGCAGACCTAAGGGGGGAAGCGGAAGTGAAAAACTGTTTTTT.

The rearrangement uses TRBV11-3 and TRBJ2-1, with D perhaps matching TRBD2 (6 bases). The CDR3 consists of 16 residues. CDR1 SGHNT and CDR2 YENEEA come from the germline V gene. Trimming stripped 2 bases from V and 2 bases from J, with 13 bases between. For the CDR3, the DNA is TGTGCCAGCAGCTTACGGAGGACTACCACCTACAATGAGCAGTTCTTC. As protein: CASSLRRTTTYNEQFF.